The 27 T cell receptor beta chains reported below all come from one sample, sequenced in a study of cytomegalovirus exposure and HLA in healthy donors. Primers: 60 Vbeta forward and 13 Jbeta reverse. Assay: immunoSEQ multiplex PCR; the TCRdb copy retains only in-frame clones and omits some. The sample has some 140,000 clones, around three quarters seen once. Sequenced input: PBMCs. These receptors all come from a middle-aged man in good health and CMV-seronegative.

The genes are TRBV9 and TRBJ1-1; D is uncertain. The CDR3 runs 15 residues. V dropped 0 bases and J dropped 3 bases, with 12 bases sitting between them. Germline-derived CDR1 and CDR2 are SGDLS and YYNGEE. CDR3 nucleotide sequence: TGTGCCAGCAGCGTAGGGTATACCCCGGACACTGAAGCTTTCTTT. Protein product: CASSVGYTPDTEAFF. Full variable domain (missing parts from reference TRBV9 and TRBJ1-1): DSGVTQTPKHLITATGQRVTLRCSPRSGDLSVYWYQQSLDQGLQFLIQYYNGEERAKGNILERFSAQQFPDLHSELNLSSLELGDSALYFCASSVGYTPDTEAFFGQGTRLTVV.

The J gene is TRBJ2-1, the V gene TRBV2, with D perhaps TRBD1 (6 bases). There are 12 residues in the CDR3. The germline V gene encodes CDR1 SNHLY and CDR2 FYNNEI. The V gene lost 1 base and the J gene lost 14 bases, with 12 bases spanning the gap. The CDR3 here is CASSEVQPGEFF. The CDR3 coding sequence is TGTGCCAGCAGTGAAGTGCAGCCAGGGGAGTTCTTC.

The V gene is TRBV6-5, the J gene TRBJ1-3; TRBD1 aligns across 8 bases. CDR3 length: 14 amino acids. Per germline, CDR1 MNHEY and CDR2 SVGAGI. The junction had 5 bases not matched to a gene; V was cut back by 6 bases and J by 4 bases. The chain's CDR3 is CASSSQGVGNTIYF. For the CDR3, the DNA is TGTGCCAGCAGCTCACAGGGGGTCGGAAACACCATATATTTT.

The J gene is TRBJ2-7, the V gene TRBV7-2; TRBD2 matches 9 bases. The ends lost 1 base at V and 3 bases at J; junction bases unmatched: 4. The CDR3 extends over 15 amino acids. Germline CDR1 reads SGHTA; CDR2 reads FQGNSA. This CDR3 reads CASSLGAGGYYEQYF. The CDR3 DNA sequence: TGTGCCAGCAGCTTAGGGGCGGGGGGGTACTACGAGCAGTACTTC.

The V gene is TRBV5-1, the J gene TRBJ2-5; TRBD2 aligns across 7 bases. After removal of 1 base from V and 4 bases from J, the junction contained 7 bases not matched to a gene. Germline lookup yields CDR1 SGHRS and CDR2 YFSETQ. The CDR3 runs 15 residues. Here the CDR3 reads CASSLFRGVRETQYF. For the CDR3, the DNA is TGCGCCAGCAGCTTGTTCCGGGGGGTCCGAGAGACCCAGTACTTC.

Here the CDR3 reads CASSGGGGGYEQFF. In nucleotides, the CDR3 is TGTGCCAGCAGCGGGGGGGGCGGGGGGTATGAGCAGTTCTTC. The chain carries TRBV6-5 and TRBJ2-1; 8 bases line up with TRBD2. The CDR3 sequence is 14 residues long. Germline CDR1 is MNHEY and CDR2 is SVGAGI. With V trimmed by 6 bases and J by 8 bases, 9 bases remained unmatched.

This clone appeared a single time. V and J are TRBV6-6 and TRBJ2-1; D is unclear. The germline V gene has CDR1 MNHNY and CDR2 SVGAGI (reference sequence). Between the trimmed V and J ends, which lost 4 bases and 0 bases, there was a span of 7 bases. CDR3 length equals 14 residues. CDR3 nucleotide sequence: TGTGCCAGCAGTTCCCTAAGCTCCTACAATGAGCAGTTCTTC. Translating it yields CASSSLSSYNEQFF.

The chain couples TRBV14 to TRBJ2-1; D is possibly TRBD2 (6 bases). Trimming cost V 0 bases and J 7 bases, with 10 bases left between them. CDR1 is SGHDN and CDR2 is FVKESK in the germline V gene. The CDR3 contains 14 residues. The CDR3 DNA reads as TGTGCCAGCAGCCAAGATGGGACTCGGAATGAGCAGTTCTTC. It specifies CASSQDGTRNEQFF.

The chain carries TRBV19 and TRBJ1-1; 8 bases are shared with TRBD1. Germline V lookup: CDR1 LNHDA, CDR2 SQIVND (reference sequence). This CDR3 has 15 amino acids. Germline trimming cut 5 bases from V and 0 bases from J; bases unmatched to any gene: 5. Written as DNA, the CDR3 is TGTGCCAGTAGTTCACGGACAGGGTTGAACACTGAAGCTTTCTTT. It codes for CASSSRTGLNTEAFF.

The CDR3 sequence is CASSGTGSGAEAFF. The DNA of the CDR3 is TGCGCCAGCAGCGGGACAGGGTCGGGGGCTGAAGCTTTCTTT. V is TRBV5-1 and J is TRBJ1-1, with TRBD1 matching over 9 bases. The CDR3 covers 14 residues. Germline-derived CDR1 and CDR2 are SGHRS and YFSETQ. V was pared by 4 bases and J by 6 bases, with 7 bases of the junction left unmatched.

V usage is TRBV5-6 and J usage is TRBJ2-1; 10 positions agree with TRBD2. In germline, CDR1 is SGHDT, CDR2 YYEEEE. The ends lost 2 bases at V and 0 bases at J; junction bases unmatched: 5. The CDR3 length is 17 residues. This CDR3 is CASSFVLAGGSYNEQFF. In DNA, the CDR3 is TGTGCCAGCAGCTTCGTATTAGCGGGGGGCTCCTACAATGAGCAGTTCTTC. Full variable domain (outside the CDR3, taken from reference TRBV5-6 and TRBJ2-1): DAGVTQSPTHLIKTRGQQVTLRCSPKSGHDTVSWYQQALGQGPQFIFQYYEEEERQRGNFPDRFSGHQFPNYSSELNVNALLLGDSALYLCASSFVLAGGSYNEQFFGPGTRLTVL.

V gene TRBV30 combines with J gene TRBJ1-2; 10 nucleotides align to TRBD1. CDR3 length: 13 amino acids. J gave up 4 bases and V 8 bases, and 7 bases lay outside the gene matches. Germline lookup yields CDR1 GTSNPN and CDR2 SVGIG (reference sequence). The CDR3 nucleotides are TGTGCCACACACGGGACAGGGGTCTATGGCTACACCTTC. Its protein product is CATHGTGVYGYTF.

This chain uses TRBV30 with TRBJ2-3, with TRBD2 matching over 7 bases. Germline CDR1 and CDR2: GTSNPN and SVGIG (reference sequence). This CDR3 region has 16 residues. With 4 bases clipped from V and 4 bases from J, the junction kept 14 bases outside the gene matches. In nucleotides, the CDR3 is TGTGCCTGGAAGGGGCGGGCGCGGGGGATCTCAGATACGCAGTATTTT. Protein product: CAWKGRARGISDTQYF.

V and J are TRBV19 and TRBJ2-2, with 7 positions matching TRBD1. The CDR3 spans 14 residues. V shed 6 bases, J shed 0 bases, and the junction held 1 base outside the gene matches. The V gene's germline CDR1 is LNHDA and CDR2 SQIVND (reference sequence). CDR3 in DNA: TGTGCCAGTAGGGGGACAGCGAACACCGGGGAGCTGTTTTTT. Protein sequence: CASRGTANTGELFF.

This clone was picked up one time. This rearrangement joins TRBV5-1 to TRBJ2-5; 12 nucleotides align to TRBD1. V dropped 6 bases and J dropped 1; count of bases not matched to a gene: 4. The CDR3 spans 15 residues. CDR1 and CDR2 from the germline V gene are SGHRS and YFSETQ. CDR3 amino acids: CASKGTGGFQETQYF. In DNA form, the CDR3 reads TGCGCCAGCAAGGGGACAGGGGGCTTCCAAGAGACCCAGTACTTC.

The chain joins TRBV7-9 to TRBJ1-1; no definite D call. This CDR3 has 14 residues. The germline V gene has CDR1 SEHNR and CDR2 FQNEAQ (reference sequence). V lost 4 bases and J 1 base, leaving 10 bases between the germline ends. CDR3 loop: CASSSLAENTEAFF. CDR3 sequence (DNA): TGTGCCAGCAGCTCCCTGGCGGAGAACACTGAAGCTTTCTTT.

This sequence joins TRBV23-1 and TRBJ2-3, with D unresolved. TRBV23-1 is classed as an ORF, of uncertain function. Trimming removed 5 bases at V and 8 bases at J, with 14 bases between. CDR3 size: 13 residues. CDR3 amino acids: CASSNSCQCTQYF. The CDR3 nucleotides are TGCGCCAGCAGTAATAGTTGCCAATGTACGCAGTATTTT.

The chain recombines TRBV29-1 with TRBJ2-5, with D possibly being TRBD1 (7 bases). CDR3 length: 13 residues. Between the trimmed V and J ends, which lost 6 bases and 5 bases, there was a span of 16 bases. Germline V gene lookup returns CDR1 SQVTM and CDR2 ANQGSEA. The CDR3 nucleotides are TGCAGCGTGGCCAGGGGGGTAAGGGAGACCCAGTACTTC. Translating gives CSVARGVRETQYF.

This rearrangement joins TRBV7-9 to TRBJ2-5; D is perhaps TRBD1 (6 bases). Germline V gene lookup returns CDR1 SEHNR and CDR2 FQNEAQ (reference sequence). This CDR3 spans 13 amino acids. V was shortened by 4 bases and J by 3 bases, with 9 bases between the two germline ends. Written as DNA, the CDR3 is TGTGCCAGCAGCTCGGGACACGAAGAGACCCAGTACTTC. Its translation is CASSSGHEETQYF. The full variable domain, in which reference TRBV7-9 and TRBJ2-5 provide the parts outside the CDR3, is DTGVSQNPRHKITKRGQNVTFRCDPISEHNRLYWYRQTLGQGPEFLTYFQNEAQLEKSRLLSDRFSAERPKGSFSTLEIQRTEQGDSAMYLCASSSGHEETQYFGPGTRLLVL.

The chain employs TRBV4-2 and TRBJ2-6; perhaps TRBD2 as D (5 bases). The CDR3 covers 17 residues. Germline CDR1 and CDR2: LGHNA and YNFKEQ. Trimming left V 0 bases short and J 0 bases short, with 9 bases between. The CDR3, as DNA: TGTGCCAGCAGCCAAGATAGCCGGGGCTCTGGGGCCAACGTCCTGACTTTC. It translates to CASSQDSRGSGANVLTF.

This clone was seen more than once but under ten times. The genes are TRBV2 and TRBJ1-6, with a tentative D call TRBD1 (5 bases). This CDR3 has 14 amino acids. The germline V gene has CDR1 SNHLY and CDR2 FYNNEI. V lost 4 bases, J lost 6 bases, and 10 bases lay in between. DNA of the CDR3: TGTGCCAGCAGTGTTTCAGGGTCTAATTCACCCCTCCACTTT. This sequence encodes CASSVSGSNSPLHF.

The chain recombines TRBV5-1 with TRBJ2-7; weak D call: TRBD2 (7 bases). The CDR3 covers 14 residues. V was pared by 4 bases and J by 5 bases, with 16 bases between. The germline CDR1 and CDR2 sequences are SGHRS and YFSETQ. The DNA of the CDR3 is TGCGCCAGCAGCCCAGAAGGGGGGGCCAACGAGCAGTACTTC. Translation: CASSPEGGANEQYF.

This chain uses TRBV15 with TRBJ2-2, with D maybe TRBD2 (6 bases). The CDR3 loop spans 12 amino acids. The ends were cut back, 6 bases at V and 7 bases at J, with 9 bases in the middle. Per germline, CDR1 LNHNV and CDR2 YYDKDF (reference sequence). Written as DNA, the CDR3 is TGTGCCACCAGTTTCGGGGGCGGGGAGCTGTTTTTT. Translated, it gives CATSFGGGELFF. Full variable domain (remainder filled in from reference TRBV15 and TRBJ2-2): DAMVIQNPRYQVTQFGKPVTLSCSQTLNHNVMYWYQQKSSQAPKLLFHYYDKDFNNEADTPDNFQSRRPNTSFCFLDIRSPGLGDTAMYLCATSFGGGELFFGEGSRLTVL.

The chain employs TRBV4-3 and TRBJ1-2; unclear D gene. Between the trimmed V and J ends, which lost 0 bases and 0 bases, there was a span of 5 bases. The length of the CDR3 is 14 residues. Germline values: CDR1 LGHNA, CDR2 YSLEER. Written as DNA, the CDR3 is TGCGCCAGCAGCCAAGATCTAACTAACTATGGCTACACCTTC. Its translation: CASSQDLTNYGYTF.

Only one count was recorded for this clone. The V call is TRBV5-4, the J call TRBJ2-7, with D maybe TRBD2 (7 bases). This CDR3 has 14 residues. From germline, CDR1 is SGHNT and CDR2 YYREEE (reference sequence). V gave up 4 bases and J gave up 9 bases, with 20 bases separating them. The CDR3 sequence is CASSPRGAQRGQYF. Here the CDR3 DNA reads TGTGCCAGCAGCCCCCGGGGGGCCCAACGGGGGCAGTACTTC.

V usage is TRBV7-3 and J usage is TRBJ2-5; a weak D match, TRBD2 (5 bases). The germline CDR1 and CDR2 sequences are SGHTA and FQGTGA. The CDR3 runs to 13 residues. Deletions cut 5 bases from V and 2 bases from J, with 9 bases between. CDR3 amino acids: CASSAGRQETQYF. The DNA for the CDR3 is TGTGCCAGCAGCGCGGGCAGACAAGAGACCCAGTACTTC.

This clone was counted a few times. The chain combines TRBV6-5 with TRBJ1-5; no clear D. With 6 bases removed from V and 9 bases from J, the gap between germline ends came to 9 bases. The CDR3 runs to 11 residues. Germline assignment: CDR1 MNHEY and CDR2 SVGAGI. CDR3: CASSPGWPQHF. DNA for the CDR3: TGTGCCAGCAGCCCGGGTTGGCCCCAGCATTTT.